Listed below are T cell receptor beta chains from one sample, sequenced in a study of T cell responses to AZD1222 COVID-19 vaccine. The assay was immunoSEQ multiplex PCR, and TCRdb's table has in-frame clones only and misses some. The table includes 75,000 to 95,000 clones, 70% to 90% detected once. The sample here was peripheral blood, taken on day 0 of AZD1222 vaccination. The receptors shown here come from an adult in good health. CDR3s include the opening cysteine and the closing phenylalanine or tryptophan. Fields, in order: V gene, D gene, clone size, J gene, CDR3 protein, CDR3 DNA. A D gene is named only where the DNA matches it firmly. Not every row has a clone size; where given, it reads once, few, many or a size class.

TRBV19	.	.	TRBJ2-5	CASRAAGETQYF	TGTGCCAGTAGGGCGGCTGGGGAGACCCAGTACTTC
TRBV27	TRBD2	once	TRBJ2-3	CASRVGGRTPDTQYF	TGTGCCAGCAGAGTAGGCGGGAGGACGCCAGATACGCAGTATTTT
TRBV5-1	.	.	TRBJ2-7	CASSLVLAGTVYEQYF	TGCGCCAGCAGCTTAGTGCTCGCGGGGACCGTGTACGAGCAGTACTTC
TRBV4-2	.	.	TRBJ2-7	CASSQVLRGRYEQYF	TGTGCCAGCAGCCAAGTTCTCCGTGGGCGATACGAGCAGTACTTC
TRBV5-4	TRBD1	few	TRBJ1-6	CASSFGTGDNSPLHF	TGTGCCAGCAGCTTCGGGACAGGGGATAATTCACCCCTCCACTTT
TRBV29-1	.	.	TRBJ2-2	CSVGTGAGGELFF	TGCAGCGTTGGCACCGGGGCCGGAGGGGAGCTGTTTTTT
TRBV6-5	.	.	TRBJ1-2	CASSRLRGEGGYTF	TGTGCCAGCAGTCGCCTCCGGGGGGAAGGTGGCTACACCTTC
TRBV24-1	.	.	TRBJ2-2	CATRGRSNTGELFF	TGTGCCACCCGGGGGAGGTCGAACACCGGGGAGCTGTTTTTT
TRBV3-1/TRBV3-2	.	.	TRBJ1-3	CASSPWGWPGGGNTIYF	TGTGCCAGCAGCCCGTGGGGGTGGCCGGGAGGTGGAAACACCATATATTTT
TRBV7-3	TRBD2	.	TRBJ2-1	CASSHLAGGPTNEQFF	TGTGCCAGCAGCCATTTGGCGGGAGGGCCGACGAATGAGCAGTTCTTC
TRBV19	TRBD1	.	TRBJ1-6	CASSILPGQVNSPLHF	TGTGCCAGTAGTATCCTTCCGGGACAGGTTAATTCACCCCTCCACTTT
TRBV5-1	.	.	TRBJ2-1	CASSPSLGSGNEQFF	TGCGCCAGCAGCCCCTCGCTAGGGTCGGGTAATGAGCAGTTCTTC
TRBV27	.	.	TRBJ1-2	CASSLGPGDYGYTF	TGTGCCAGCAGTTTGGGCCCTGGGGACTATGGCTACACCTTC
TRBV12-3/TRBV12-4	.	.	TRBJ2-5	CASSPGPTQYF	TGTGCCAGCAGCCCTGGACCGACCCAGTACTTC
TRBV19	TRBD1	.	TRBJ1-5	CASSKTGEVEHQPQHF	TGTGCCAGTAGTAAAACAGGGGAAGTGGAACATCAGCCCCAGCATTTT
TRBV5-1	.	.	TRBJ1-2	CASSLLSSRAYGYTF	TGCGCCAGCAGCTTGTTATCGAGTCGTGCCTATGGCTACACCTTC
TRBV19	.	.	TRBJ1-5	CASMFSRTDNSNRPQHF	TGTGCCAGTATGTTCAGTCGGACTGATAATAGCAATCGGCCCCAGCATTTT
TRBV5-1	TRBD2	.	TRBJ2-1	CASSLVSGGNNEQFF	TGCGCCAGCAGCTTGGTTTCGGGGGGAAACAATGAGCAGTTCTTC
TRBV2	.	.	TRBJ2-5	CASSEYPSGAQYF	TGTGCCAGCAGTGAATACCCCTCGGGAGCCCAGTACTTC
TRBV6-5	TRBD2	few	TRBJ2-7	CATGLAGGRNEQYF	TGTGCCACAGGACTAGCGGGAGGGCGGAACGAGCAGTACTTC
TRBV19	.	few	TRBJ1-1	CASSDPVSGPPEAFF	TGTGCCAGTAGTGACCCCGTCAGCGGCCCCCCTGAAGCTTTCTTT
TRBV28	.	.	TRBJ1-5	CASSPPGGYQPQHF	TGTGCCAGCAGTCCTCCTGGTGGGTATCAGCCCCAGCATTTT
TRBV7-2	TRBD1	.	TRBJ1-2	CASSLGGPHRGGGYTF	TGTGCCAGCAGCTTGGGGGGCCCCCACAGGGGCGGTGGCTACACCTTC
TRBV27	.	.	TRBJ2-3	CASSFQRPVVTQYF	TGTGCCAGCAGTTTCCAACGTCCGGTAGTAACGCAGTATTTT
TRBV20-1	TRBD1	.	TRBJ2-2	CSASGRTGLTGELFF	TGCAGTGCTAGTGGTCGGACAGGGCTGACCGGGGAGCTGTTTTTT
TRBV29-1	.	.	TRBJ1-2	CSVEGGTNYGYTF	TGCAGCGTTGAAGGGGGCACTAACTATGGCTACACCTTC
TRBV28	.	.	TRBJ1-3	CASSPYRESSGNTIYF	TGTGCCAGCAGTCCCTACAGGGAGAGCTCTGGAAACACCATATATTTT
TRBV9	.	.	TRBJ1-2	CASSVGTNLGYGYTF	TGTGCCAGCAGCGTAGGCACGAATTTGGGCTATGGCTACACCTTC
TRBV11-2	.	.	TRBJ2-2	CASSFVGYTGELFF	TGTGCCAGCAGCTTTGTAGGATACACCGGGGAGCTGTTTTTT
TRBV27	.	.	TRBJ1-1	CASRLAVGEGGSHPAFF	TGTGCCAGCAGACTCGCAGTCGGGGAGGGGGGGTCTCACCCGGCTTTCTTT
TRBV15	.	.	TRBJ2-5	CATSRAVQIQETQYF	TGTGCCACCAGCAGAGCCGTTCAGATCCAAGAGACCCAGTACTTC
TRBV28	TRBD1	.	TRBJ1-2	CASSFPGQGGYTF	TGTGCCAGCAGTTTCCCGGGACAGGGCGGCTACACCTTC
TRBV5-6	.	.	TRBJ2-1	CASSLEQGTYNEQFF	TGTGCCAGCAGCTTGGAGCAGGGAACCTACAATGAGCAGTTCTTC
TRBV27	.	once	TRBJ2-4	CASSYGGTGPMNIQYF	TGTGCCAGCAGTTACGGGGGGACAGGCCCTATGAACATTCAGTACTTC
TRBV10-3	.	once	TRBJ1-6	CAVTPGLHNSPLHF	TGTGCCGTAACGCCGGGACTCCATAATTCACCCCTCCACTTT
TRBV7-9	TRBD1	.	TRBJ1-5	CASSTTGGWQPQHF	TGTGCCAGCAGCACGACAGGGGGCTGGCAGCCCCAGCATTTT
TRBV5-8	.	.	TRBJ2-1	CASRGLAPIPHNEQFF	TGTGCCAGCAGGGGGCTAGCGCCTATTCCCCACAATGAGCAGTTCTTC
TRBV24-1	.	few	TRBJ2-7	CATSDPGVGYEQYF	TGTGCCACCAGTGACCCGGGGGTCGGGTACGAGCAGTACTTC
TRBV5-1	.	.	TRBJ1-5	CASSFQGGQPQHF	TGCGCCAGCAGCTTTCAGGGAGGTCAGCCCCAGCATTTT
TRBV2	.	.	TRBJ1-2	CASRAGRTIIGYTF	TGTGCCAGCAGAGCTGGCAGGACAATCATCGGCTACACCTTC
TRBV5-4	.	once	TRBJ2-3	CASSGEVAWGTDTQYF	TGTGCCAGCAGCGGGGAGGTGGCTTGGGGCACAGATACGCAGTATTTT
TRBV11-3	.	once	TRBJ1-1	CASSLEGMTEAFF	TGTGCCAGCAGCTTAGAGGGTATGACTGAAGCTTTCTTT
TRBV18	.	.	TRBJ2-1	CASSPPSRDNEQFF	TGTGCCAGCTCACCACCTTCCAGAGACAATGAGCAGTTCTTC